The clone carrying this TCR beta chain occurred many times. The sample is drawn from a study of regulatory T cells in long-lasting Graves disease. Time point described: newly diagnosed GD, antithyroid drugs for less than 3 months. PBMCs provided the RNA from which the TCR library was made. V was pared by 2 bases and J by 2 bases, with 10 bases between. The CDR3 is made up of 15 amino acids. Per the germline V gene, CDR1 is MDHEN and CDR2 is SYDVKM. Investigators prepared the TCR beta libraries by applying iRepertoire HTBI primers and Arm-PCR of CDR3 regions. Each CDR3 protein gets one entry after TCRdb re-called the multiplex PCR reads with MiXCR. The repertoire has about 360,000 distinct CDR3 sequences, 15% to 20% of them found once; the top ten carry 20% to 25%. These same data were also listed under a study on T cells in Graves' hyperthyroidism and ophthalmopathy.

Sequenced here: peripheral blood mononuclear cells (PBMCs), sampled at new diagnosis, from a patient treated with antithyroid drugs. This receptor was obtained from a young woman with Graves disease. V usage is TRBV28 and J usage is TRBJ1-5, with no clear D. The CDR3 spells CASSLLVFGNQPQHF. CDR3 nucleotides: TGTGCCAGCAGTTTACTTGTATTCGGCAATCAGCCCCAGCATTTT.